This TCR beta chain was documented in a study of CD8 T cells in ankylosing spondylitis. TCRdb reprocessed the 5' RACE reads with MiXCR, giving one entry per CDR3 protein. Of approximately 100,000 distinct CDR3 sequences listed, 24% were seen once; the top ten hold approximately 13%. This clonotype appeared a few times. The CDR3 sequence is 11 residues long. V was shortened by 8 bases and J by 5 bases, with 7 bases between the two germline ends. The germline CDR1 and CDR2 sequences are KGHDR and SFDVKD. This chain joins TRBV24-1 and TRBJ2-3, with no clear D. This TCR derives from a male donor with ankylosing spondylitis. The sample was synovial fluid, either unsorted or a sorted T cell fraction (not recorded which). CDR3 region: CATMYLDTQYF. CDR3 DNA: TGTGCCACCATGTACTTAGATACGCAGTATTTT.